The clone carrying this T cell receptor (beta chain) occurred once. These data are taken from a study of cytomegalovirus exposure and HLA in healthy donors. 60 Vbeta and 13 Jbeta primers were used in PCR. TCRdb's table, derived via immunoSEQ multiplex PCR, lists solely in-frame clones and lacks some. Of some 51,000 clones detected, more than 65% appear once; the ten largest clones hold under 45%. The clonotype originates from a middle-aged man in good health and CMV-seropositive. The sequenced sample consisted of PBMCs.

The CDR3 coding sequence is TGTGCCAGCAGTTACTCGGGGGCAGGGCAGACAAACACCATATATTTT. Translation: CASSYSGAGQTNTIYF. J is TRBJ1-3 and V is TRBV6-5, with D perhaps TRBD1 (6 bases). This CDR3 spans 16 amino acids. The ends were cut back, 0 bases at V and 6 bases at J, with 15 bases in the middle. In germline, CDR1 is MNHEY, CDR2 SVGAGI.